These 26 T cell receptor beta chains share one sample of origin, sequenced in a study of blood T cell repertoires in COVID-19. The assay was immunoSEQ multiplex PCR, and TCRdb's table has in-frame clones only and misses some. Of about 100,000 clones in the sample, approximately 86% were seen once. The sequencing input was PBMCs or T cells enriched from blood (not recorded which). The source is a woman aged 50 to 65 who had recovered from COVID-19.

The chain links TRBV11-2 to TRBJ2-7, with TRBD2 matching 7 bases. J was trimmed by 0 bases and V by 3 bases; bases with no gene match: 5. The germline V gene has CDR1 SGHAT and CDR2 FQNNGV. The CDR3 covers 15 residues. The CDR3 DNA follows: TGTGCCAGCAGCTTTTCGGGGGACTACTCCTACGAGCAGTACTTC. Its protein is CASSFSGDYSYEQYF.

The chain joins TRBV28 to TRBJ2-7; the match to TRBD1 covers 7 bases. The CDR3 is made up of 15 amino acids. After removal of 5 bases from V and 3 bases from J, the junction contained 10 bases not matched to a gene. In germline, CDR1 is MDHEN, CDR2 SYDVKM. Here the CDR3 reads CASSQSGTVLYEQYF. The CDR3 DNA reads TGTGCCAGCAGTCAATCCGGGACAGTTCTCTACGAGCAGTACTTC.

The CDR3 region is CASTAAAPSQPQHF. In DNA form, the CDR3 reads TGTGCCAGTACTGCGGCAGCGCCAAGTCAGCCCCAGCATTTT. The chain recombines TRBV19 with TRBJ1-5; no reliable D call. The germline V gene has CDR1 LNHDA and CDR2 SQIVND (reference sequence). CDR3 length: 14 residues. Trimming cost V 7 bases and J 6 bases, with 16 bases left between them.

V is TRBV28 and J is TRBJ2-2, with 11 bases aligning to TRBD1. This CDR3 region has 14 residues. V lost 8 bases to trimming and J lost 6 bases; unmatched junction nucleotides: 5. From germline, CDR1 is MDHEN and CDR2 SYDVKM. The CDR3 region is CASRGQGAAGELFF. CDR3 coding DNA: TGTGCCAGCCGAGGACAGGGGGCCGCCGGGGAGCTGTTTTTT. Together with reference TRBV28 and TRBJ2-2, the CDR3 gives the full variable domain: DVKVTQSSRYLVKRTGEKVFLECVQDMDHENMFWYRQDPGLGLRLIYFSYDVKMKEKGDIPEGYSVSREKKERFSLILESASTNQTSMYLCASRGQGAAGELFFGEGSRLTVL.

The chain carries TRBV4-1 and TRBJ1-2; D possibly corresponds to TRBD1 (5 bases). Trimming removed 4 bases at V and 3 bases at J, with 15 bases between. Germline V lookup: CDR1 MGHRA, CDR2 YSYEKL. CDR3 length: 15 amino acids. The CDR3: CASSLRQPGDYGYTF. DNA for the CDR3: TGCGCCAGCAGCCTTAGACAGCCGGGGGACTATGGCTACACCTTC.

This chain connects TRBV7-8 to TRBJ2-5; no clear D. CDR1 and CDR2 (germline): SGHVS, FQNEAQ. Trimming pared 1 base from V and 3 bases from J, leaving 12 bases between. The CDR3 spans 15 residues. The CDR3 region is CASSLEGRPKETQYF. The CDR3 region has the DNA TGTGCCAGCAGCTTAGAAGGCAGGCCTAAAGAGACCCAGTACTTC.

This chain links TRBV27 with TRBJ2-7; 9 nucleotides align to TRBD2. Germline-derived CDR1 and CDR2 are MNHEY and SMNVEV (reference sequence). The CDR3 is 17 residues long. With 0 bases clipped from V and 1 base from J, the junction kept 7 bases outside the gene matches. CDR3 DNA sequence: TGTGCCAGCAGTTTATCACTCCCTAGCGGGACTTCCTACGAGCAGTACTTC. Its protein is CASSLSLPSGTSYEQYF.

V is TRBV27 and J is TRBJ1-4; D unresolved. The V end was cut by 5 bases, the J end by 0 bases, with 7 bases between. The CDR3 contains 14 residues. Germline CDR1 MNHEY, CDR2 SMNVEV (reference sequence). DNA for the CDR3: TGTGCCAGCAGTACTCAACCAACTAATGAAAAACTGTTTTTT. Protein product: CASSTQPTNEKLFF.

The genes are TRBV5-1 and TRBJ2-7; D possibly corresponds to TRBD1 (6 bases). CDR3 size: 14 residues. Trimming cost V 4 bases and J 0 bases, with 11 bases left between them. CDR1 is SGHRS, CDR2 YFSETQ, per germline. The CDR3 nucleotides are TGCGCCAGCAGCCGTACAGGGCTCTCCTACGAGCAGTACTTC. Its protein product is CASSRTGLSYEQYF.

The chain couples TRBV28 to TRBJ1-1, with D unresolved. V was pared by 4 bases and J by 5 bases, with 5 bases between. This CDR3 region has 11 residues. Germline V gene lookup returns CDR1 MDHEN and CDR2 SYDVKM. The CDR3 is CASSSQTEAFF. Written as DNA, the CDR3 is TGTGCCAGCAGTTCCCAAACTGAAGCTTTCTTT.

V and J are TRBV10-3 and TRBJ1-4; the D is unclear. The CDR3 is 13 amino acids. V was trimmed by 10 bases and J by 4 bases, leaving 13 bases between them. Germline V gives CDR1 ENHRY, CDR2 SYGVKD. This chain's CDR3 is CATNDGVNEKLFF. The CDR3 DNA sequence: TGTGCCACCAACGACGGGGTTAATGAAAAACTGTTTTTT.

The chain has TRBV28 and TRBJ1-2; D gene ambiguous. The CDR3 is made up of 12 amino acids. V lost 2 bases and J 8 bases, leaving 9 bases between the germline ends. Germline V gene sequence: CDR1 MDHEN, CDR2 SYDVKM. CDR3 coding DNA: TGTGCCAGCAGTTTACCCGGAGGCGGCTACACCTTC. This translates into CASSLPGGGYTF.

J is TRBJ2-6 and V is TRBV5-1, with 11 positions matching TRBD1. This CDR3 has 18 amino acids. J lost 4 bases, V lost 4 bases, and 10 bases had no gene match. Looked up from germline, CDR1 is SGHRS and CDR2 is YFSETQ. The CDR3 protein is CASSRMGTGGVGANVLTF. The CDR3 DNA is TGCGCCAGCAGCCGCATGGGGACAGGGGGAGTCGGGGCCAACGTCCTGACTTTC.

This clone turned up a few times. The CDR3 protein is CASSFSGSGWARGAKNIQYF. Written as DNA, the CDR3 is TGTGCCAGCAGTTTCAGCGGTTCGGGGTGGGCTCGGGGGGCCAAAAACATTCAGTACTTC. The V gene is TRBV28, the J gene TRBJ2-4; tentative D call: TRBD2 (6 bases). The V gene lost 3 bases and the J gene lost 1 base, with 25 bases spanning the gap. Germline V gene data show CDR1 as MDHEN and CDR2 as SYDVKM. The CDR3 is 20 residues long.

The chain combines TRBV9 with TRBJ2-5; TRBD2 is a possible D gene (6 bases). This CDR3 is built from 16 residues. CDR1 SGDLS and CDR2 YYNGEE come from the germline V gene. The V gene lost 3 bases and the J gene lost 4 bases, with 19 bases spanning the gap. The CDR3 DNA reads TGTGCCAGCAGCGAGACCTCGGGGTTCGGGGGAGAGACCCAGTACTTC. It codes for CASSETSGFGGETQYF.

The chain couples TRBV3-1 (or the pseudogene TRBV3-2) to TRBJ2-7; weak D call: TRBD2 (5 bases). The CDR3 is made up of 13 amino acids. Germline V CDR1 and CDR2: LGHDT, YNNKEL (reference sequence). Trimming stripped 3 bases from V and 7 bases from J, with 13 bases between. The CDR3 is CASSHLVGGEQYF. CDR3 nucleotides: TGTGCCAGCAGCCATCTAGTAGGAGGAGAGCAGTACTTC.

In this sample, this clone turned up a few times. The chain couples TRBV28 to TRBJ2-7, with D possibly matching TRBD1 (6 bases). Germline CDR1 MDHEN, CDR2 SYDVKM. Trimming took 2 bases from V and 2 from J, leaving 10 bases between them. This CDR3 has 14 amino acids. CDR3 sequence (DNA): TGTGCCAGCAGTTTAAGCCAGGGGACCTACGAGCAGTACTTC. Amino acid sequence: CASSLSQGTYEQYF. Combining the CDR3 with reference TRBV28 and TRBJ2-7 gives the whole variable domain DVKVTQSSRYLVKRTGEKVFLECVQDMDHENMFWYRQDPGLGLRLIYFSYDVKMKEKGDIPEGYSVSREKKERFSLILESASTNQTSMYLCASSLSQGTYEQYFGPGTRLTVT.

The chain employs TRBV2 and TRBJ1-4; D uncertain. The CDR3 covers 15 residues. Trimming pared 5 bases from V and 2 bases from J, leaving 12 bases between. CDR1 is SNHLY and CDR2 is FYNNEI in the germline V gene. The CDR3 region is CASSLHYSTNEKLFF. In DNA form, the CDR3 reads TGTGCCAGCAGTCTCCACTATTCCACTAATGAAAAACTGTTTTTT.

The chain employs TRBV11-2 and TRBJ2-2; the D gene is possibly TRBD2 (5 bases). Trimming pared 2 bases from V and 6 bases from J, leaving 7 bases between. CDR1 is SGHAT and CDR2 is FQNNGV in the germline V gene. This CDR3 spans 13 amino acids. CDR3 coding DNA: TGTGCCAGCAGCTTATTGAGGGCCGGGGAGCTGTTTTTT. Amino acid sequence: CASSLLRAGELFF. The full variable domain, in which reference TRBV11-2 and TRBJ2-2 provide the parts outside the CDR3, is EAGVAQSPRYKIIEKRQSVAFWCNPISGHATLYWYQQILGQGPKLLIQFQNNGVVDDSQLPKDRFSAERLKGVDSTLKIQPAKLEDSAVYLCASSLLRAGELFFGEGSRLTVL.

The sample holds one count of this clone. This chain links TRBV18 with TRBJ1-1, with TRBD1 matching over 7 bases. CDR1 is KGHSH, CDR2 LQKENI, per germline. V shed 5 bases, J shed 0 bases, and the junction held 9 bases outside the gene matches. This CDR3 has 16 amino acids. The CDR3 DNA follows: TGTGCCAGCTCAAGCGACTCGAGGGGGCTGAACACTGAAGCTTTCTTT. Protein: CASSSDSRGLNTEAFF.

This sequence joins TRBV5-1 and TRBJ2-1; TRBD2 matches at 10 bases. Germline lookup yields CDR1 SGHRS and CDR2 YFSETQ. V lost 0 bases to trimming and J lost 4 bases; unmatched junction nucleotides: 7. The CDR3 totals 17 residues. This chain's CDR3 is CASSLELAGVGYNEQFF. The CDR3 nucleotides read TGCGCCAGCAGCTTGGAGCTAGCGGGGGTTGGGTACAATGAGCAGTTCTTC.

The chain combines TRBV27 with TRBJ1-5, with TRBD1 matching 9 bases. The CDR3 length is 16 residues. The germline CDR1 and CDR2 sequences are MNHEY and SMNVEV (reference sequence). With V trimmed by 6 bases and J by 6 bases, 12 bases remained unmatched. In nucleotides, the CDR3 is TGTGCCAGCAGGGGCCACTGGACAGGGGCCGGTCAGCCCCAGCATTTT. Translating gives CASRGHWTGAGQPQHF.

This chain connects TRBV27 to TRBJ2-7; D might be TRBD1 (6 bases). This CDR3 contains 13 residues. Germline CDR1 is MNHEY and CDR2 is SMNVEV (reference sequence). Trimming cost V 4 bases and J 4 bases, with 11 bases left between them. CDR3 in amino acids: CASSYGQGYEQYF. The CDR3 DNA follows: TGTGCCAGCAGTTATGGGCAGGGGTACGAGCAGTACTTC.

CDR3 sequence (DNA): TGTGCCACCAGTGAGGCGGGACAGGGGGTAAGGGACAATGAGCAGTTCTTC. It codes for CATSEAGQGVRDNEQFF. This chain connects TRBV24-1 to TRBJ2-1, with 11 bases identical to TRBD1. CDR3 length equals 17 residues. V lost 4 bases, J lost 5 bases, and 9 bases stayed unmatched. Germline assignment: CDR1 KGHDR and CDR2 SFDVKD.

The rearrangement links TRBV19 to TRBJ1-6; D gene unclear. The CDR3 is made up of 12 amino acids. The V and J ends lost 6 bases and 10 bases respectively, with 10 bases between them. Germline lookup yields CDR1 LNHDA and CDR2 SQIVND (reference sequence). The CDR3 DNA is TGTGCCAGTAGGACAACCCGATCACCCCTCCACTTT. This gives the protein CASRTTRSPLHF.

V is TRBV3-1 (or the pseudogene TRBV3-2) and J is TRBJ1-1; D unclear. This CDR3 spans 13 amino acids. The germline V gene has CDR1 LGHDT and CDR2 YNNKEL (reference sequence). V was shortened by 8 bases and J by 1 base, with 11 bases between the two germline ends. The CDR3 sequence: CASGLQGNTEAFF. The DNA for the CDR3 is TGTGCCAGCGGACTACAAGGGAACACTGAAGCTTTCTTT.